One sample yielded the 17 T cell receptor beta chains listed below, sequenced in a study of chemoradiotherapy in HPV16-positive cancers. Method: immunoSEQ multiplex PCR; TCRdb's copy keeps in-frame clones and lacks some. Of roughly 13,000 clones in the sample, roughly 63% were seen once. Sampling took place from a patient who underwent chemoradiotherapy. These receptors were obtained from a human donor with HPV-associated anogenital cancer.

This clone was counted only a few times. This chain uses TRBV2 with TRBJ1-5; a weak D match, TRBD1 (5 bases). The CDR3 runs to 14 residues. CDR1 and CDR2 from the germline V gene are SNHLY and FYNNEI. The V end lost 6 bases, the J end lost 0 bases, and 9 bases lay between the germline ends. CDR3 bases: TGTGCCAGCAGGGGACGGTATAGCAATCAGCCCCAGCATTTT. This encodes CASRGRYSNQPQHF. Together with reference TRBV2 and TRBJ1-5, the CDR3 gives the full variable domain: EPEVTQTPSHQVTQMGQEVILRCVPISNHLYFYWYRQILGQKVEFLVSFYNNEISEKSEIFDDQFSVERPDGSNFTLKIRSTKLEDSAMYFCASRGRYSNQPQHFGDGTRLSIL.

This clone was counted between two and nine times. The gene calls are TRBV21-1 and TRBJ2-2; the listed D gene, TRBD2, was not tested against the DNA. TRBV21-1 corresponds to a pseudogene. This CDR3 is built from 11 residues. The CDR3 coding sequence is TGTGCCGCCCGGTTCACCGGGGAGCTGTTTTTT. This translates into CAARFTGELFF.

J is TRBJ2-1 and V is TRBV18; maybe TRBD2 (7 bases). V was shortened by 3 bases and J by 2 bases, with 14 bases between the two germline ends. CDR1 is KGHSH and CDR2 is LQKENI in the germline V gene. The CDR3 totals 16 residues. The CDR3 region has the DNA TGTGCCAGCTCACCTCGCGGGGGCACGACCTACAATGAGCAGTTCTTC. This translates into CASSPRGGTTYNEQFF.

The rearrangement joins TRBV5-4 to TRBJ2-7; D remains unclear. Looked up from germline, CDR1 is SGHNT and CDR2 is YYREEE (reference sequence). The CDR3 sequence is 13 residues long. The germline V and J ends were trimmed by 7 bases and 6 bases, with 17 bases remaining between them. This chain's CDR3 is CASHYGPTGEQYF. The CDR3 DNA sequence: TGTGCCAGCCATTACGGTCCCACGGGCGAGCAGTACTTC.

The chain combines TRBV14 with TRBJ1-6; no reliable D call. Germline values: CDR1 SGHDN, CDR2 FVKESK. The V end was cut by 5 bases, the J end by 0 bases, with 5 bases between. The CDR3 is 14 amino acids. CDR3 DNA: TGTGCCAGCAGCGCGAGCTCCTATAATTCACCCCTCCACTTT. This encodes CASSASSYNSPLHF.

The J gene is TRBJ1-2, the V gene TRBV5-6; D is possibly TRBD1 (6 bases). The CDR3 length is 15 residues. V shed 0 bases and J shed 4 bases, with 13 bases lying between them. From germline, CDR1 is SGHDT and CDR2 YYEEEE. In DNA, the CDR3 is TGTGCCAGCAGCTTGGTGGTGGGGGCGGGCTATGGCTACACCTTC. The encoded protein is CASSLVVGAGYGYTF. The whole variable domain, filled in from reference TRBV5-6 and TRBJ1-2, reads DAGVTQSPTHLIKTRGQQVTLRCSPKSGHDTVSWYQQALGQGPQFIFQYYEEEERQRGNFPDRFSGHQFPNYSSELNVNALLLGDSALYLCASSLVVGAGYGYTFGSGTRLTVV.

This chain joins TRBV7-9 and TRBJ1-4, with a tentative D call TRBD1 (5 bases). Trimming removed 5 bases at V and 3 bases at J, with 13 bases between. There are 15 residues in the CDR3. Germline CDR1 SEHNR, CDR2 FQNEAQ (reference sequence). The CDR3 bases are TGTGCCAGCAGCCGAGAGGGGCTCGCTAATGAAAAACTGTTTTTT. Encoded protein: CASSREGLANEKLFF.

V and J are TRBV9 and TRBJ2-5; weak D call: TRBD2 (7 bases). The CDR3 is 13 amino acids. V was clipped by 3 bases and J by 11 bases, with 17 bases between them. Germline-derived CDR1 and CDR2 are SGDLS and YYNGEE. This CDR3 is CASSGGGLGEQYF. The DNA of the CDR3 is TGTGCCAGCAGCGGGGGGGGCTTGGGAGAGCAGTACTTC.

CDR3 bases: TGCGCCAGCAGCCAAGATTCAGGGGCGAGACAGCCCCAGCATTTT. Translating gives CASSQDSGARQPQHF. V usage is TRBV4-3 and J usage is TRBJ1-5; D perhaps matches TRBD1 (6 bases). The V and J ends lost 0 bases and 7 bases respectively, with 13 bases between them. Looked up from germline, CDR1 is LGHNA and CDR2 is YSLEER. This CDR3 has 15 residues.

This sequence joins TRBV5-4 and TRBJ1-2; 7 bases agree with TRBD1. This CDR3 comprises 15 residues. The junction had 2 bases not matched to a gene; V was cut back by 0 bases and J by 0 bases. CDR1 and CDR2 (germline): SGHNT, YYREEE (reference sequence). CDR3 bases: TGTGCCAGCAGCTTGGAAGGGACAGCTAACTATGGCTACACCTTC. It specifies CASSLEGTANYGYTF.

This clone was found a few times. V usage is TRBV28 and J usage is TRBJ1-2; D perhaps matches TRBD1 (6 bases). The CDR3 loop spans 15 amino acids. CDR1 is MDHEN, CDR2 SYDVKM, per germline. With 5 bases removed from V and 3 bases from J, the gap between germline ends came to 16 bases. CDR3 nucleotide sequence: TGTGCCAGCAGTCCCCGGACGGACAGCTACTATGGCTACACCTTC. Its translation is CASSPRTDSYYGYTF.

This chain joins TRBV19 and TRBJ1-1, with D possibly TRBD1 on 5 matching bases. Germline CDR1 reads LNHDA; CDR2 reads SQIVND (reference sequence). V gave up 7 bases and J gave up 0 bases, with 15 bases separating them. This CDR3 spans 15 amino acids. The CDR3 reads CASKLSGGLNTEAFF. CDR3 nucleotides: TGTGCCAGTAAACTATCGGGGGGGTTGAACACTGAAGCTTTCTTT.

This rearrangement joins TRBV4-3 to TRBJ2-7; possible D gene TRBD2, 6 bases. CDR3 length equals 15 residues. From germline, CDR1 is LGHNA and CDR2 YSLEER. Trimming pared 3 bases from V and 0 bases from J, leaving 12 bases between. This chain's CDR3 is CASSQAWDSSYEQYF. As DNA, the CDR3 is TGCGCCAGCAGCCAGGCCTGGGACTCCTCCTACGAGCAGTACTTC.

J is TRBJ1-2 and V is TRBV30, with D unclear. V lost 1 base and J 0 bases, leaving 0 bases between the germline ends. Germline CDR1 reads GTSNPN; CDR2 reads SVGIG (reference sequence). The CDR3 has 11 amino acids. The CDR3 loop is CAWSANYGYTF. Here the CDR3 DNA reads TGTGCCTGGAGTGCTAACTATGGCTACACCTTC. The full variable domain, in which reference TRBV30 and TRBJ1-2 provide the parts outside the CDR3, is SQTIHQWPATLVQPVGSPLSLECTVEGTSNPNLYWYRQAAGRGLQLLFYSVGIGQISSEVPQNLSASRPQDRQFILSSKKLLLSDSGFYLCAWSANYGYTFGSGTRLTVV.

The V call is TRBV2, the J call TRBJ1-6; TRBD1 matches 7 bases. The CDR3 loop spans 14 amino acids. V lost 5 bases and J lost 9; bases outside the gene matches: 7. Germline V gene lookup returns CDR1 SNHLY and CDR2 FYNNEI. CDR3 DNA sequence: TGTGCCAGCAGTACGGACAGGTCAGCTTCACCCCTCCACTTT. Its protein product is CASSTDRSASPLHF.

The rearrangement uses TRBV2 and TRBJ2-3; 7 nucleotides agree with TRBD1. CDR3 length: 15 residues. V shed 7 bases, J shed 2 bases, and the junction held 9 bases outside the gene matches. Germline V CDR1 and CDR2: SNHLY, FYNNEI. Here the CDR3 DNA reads TGTGCCAGCATACGCAGAGACAGGGACACAGATACGCAGTATTTT. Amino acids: CASIRRDRDTDTQYF.

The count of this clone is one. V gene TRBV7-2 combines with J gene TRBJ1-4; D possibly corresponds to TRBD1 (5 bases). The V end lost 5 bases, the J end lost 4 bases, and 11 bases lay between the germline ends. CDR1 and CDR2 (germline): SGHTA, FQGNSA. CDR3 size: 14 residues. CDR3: CASSQGLYNEKLFF. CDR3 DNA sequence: TGTGCCAGCAGCCAGGGACTGTATAATGAAAAACTGTTTTTT.